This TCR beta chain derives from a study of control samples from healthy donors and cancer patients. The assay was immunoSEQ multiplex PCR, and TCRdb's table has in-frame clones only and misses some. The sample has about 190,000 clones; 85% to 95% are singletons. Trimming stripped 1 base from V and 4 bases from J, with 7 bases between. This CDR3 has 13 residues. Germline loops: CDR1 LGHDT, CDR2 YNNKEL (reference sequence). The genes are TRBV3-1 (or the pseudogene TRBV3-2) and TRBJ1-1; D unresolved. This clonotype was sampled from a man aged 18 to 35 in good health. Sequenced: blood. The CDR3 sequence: CASSQGVGTEAFF. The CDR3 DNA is TGTGCCAGCAGCCAAGGGGTCGGCACTGAAGCTTTCTTT.